Here is one T cell receptor (beta chain) with its context. Its recognized antigen is unknown. Base qualities are missing; no much larger clone stands one base away. This specimen comes from a study of identical twins (dated by TCRdb to the mid-2010s). Concerning the study at large: The study deep-sequenced TCR alpha and beta repertoires from monozygotic twins, unrelated adults of various ages and cord blood to test whether fetal clonotypes persist. Replicate twin experiments were performed at different times using different library preparation protocols to rule out contamination.

Every donor in the study was a healthy Caucasian. The twin cohort comprised three pairs of female monozygotic twins, all aged roughly 18 to 30 years. The RNA used for TCR libraries was isolated from peripheral blood mononuclear cells. Points the paper makes about the study in general: Zero-insertion analyses could be partly confounded by invariant T cells such as MAIT and iNKT, although diverse VJ usage argued against such confounding for most clonotypes. The excess sharing between twins in beta out-of-frame sequences was weaker because fewer shared sequences reduced the signal-to-noise ratio. Because the same donors could not be followed over many years, the conclusions depended on cross-sectional statistical analysis. Compared with coincidental sharing between unrelated individuals, out-of-frame TCR alpha sequences shared between twins showed an excess of sequences with low generation probability. Recombination models systematically underestimated out-of-frame TCR alpha sharing in monozygotic twins but agreed with sharing between unrelated individuals. Abundant cord blood beta clonotypes had fewer insertions, young adult naive repertoires showed a similar but weaker trend, and memory repertoires showed no such trend.

Receptor libraries were prepared by 5' RACE. TCRdb names Illumina HiSeq 2000 as the instrument used. Template switching added a universal primer binding site, and the final cDNA carried a unique molecular identifier that allowed TCR cDNA molecules to be counted accurately. Specific primers in the conserved constant-segment region were used to synthesize first-strand cDNA for the TCR alpha and beta chains. To control for contamination, every cDNA library carried two barcodes: a SMART-Mk sample barcode plus Illumina barcodes. TruSeq adapter sequences and Illumina sample barcodes were added in two successive PCR steps. Sequencing of the TCR alpha and beta cDNA libraries was done on the Illumina HiSeq platform using custom primers. The original pipeline was this. MiGEC was used to process raw reads and extract unique molecular identifiers, and MiXCR was used to find CDR3 positions. For each individual, recombination models were inferred using an EM algorithm with the repgenHMM and IGoR tools. The tcR package in R was used for shared clonotype analysis, with sharing normalized by the product of cloneset sizes. To study raw recombination free of thymic and clonal selection effects, out-of-frame nonproductive sequences were analyzed. TCRdb's own reprocessing of the public reads used fastp at Q25 and MiXCR and kept productive beta chains. Rows merge per CDR3 protein into single entries with the most common DNA and genes. These V and J calls rely on TCRdb rather than the paper's analysis. The sample table holds 700,000 or so distinct CDR3 sequences, of which around 8.6% were seen once. The ten most abundant clones make up 0.75% to 1% of the sample.

The sample also formed part of further work on yellow fever vaccine responses in identical twins. As the second publication notes: According to the authors, in identical twins the way T cells responded to vaccination appeared partly convergent and partly personalized. Focusing on identical twins, the study followed the T cell clones that responded to the vaccine, and did so with precision.

This receptor was taken from a young woman in good health. The specimen sequenced was PBMCs.

The DNA sequence reads TGTGCCACCAAGACAGGGGGGGACACTGAAGCTTTCTTT. This gives the protein CATKTGGDTEAFF. This chain joins TRBV6-6 to TRBJ1-1; 9 bases in between match TRBD1. The CDR3 sequence holds 13 residues, the cysteine and phenylalanine included. The entry retains the CDR3 DNA only, 39 bases that are in frame from base 1. Looking up the germline V gene (reference sequence) yields CDR1 MNHNY and CDR2 SVGAGI. Relative to germline, V is missing 10 bases and J is missing 3 bases, with 6 bases of the junction outside any gene match.